These T cell receptor beta chains were read from a single sample in a study of cytomegalovirus exposure and HLA in healthy donors. Assay: immunoSEQ multiplex PCR; the TCRdb copy retains only in-frame clones and omits some. The table lists fewer than 200,000 clones. The specimen sequenced was PBMCs. The receptors stem from a woman in her fifties or sixties in good health and CMV-seronegative. The CDR3 runs from the conserved cysteine through the conserved F or W. Fields, in order: V gene, D gene, CDR3 length, J gene, CDR3 protein, CDR3 DNA. The D gene is left open where the match is weak.

V gene: TRBV14; D gene: TRBD2; CDR3 length: 19; J gene: TRBJ2-3; CDR3 protein: CASSFGTSGGFWSTDTQYF; CDR3 DNA: TGTGCCAGCAGCTTCGGGACTAGCGGGGGGTTCTGGAGCACAGATACGCAGTATTTT
V gene: TRBV29-1; D gene: .; CDR3 length: 11; J gene: TRBJ2-5; CDR3 protein: CSGRGGETQYF; CDR3 DNA: TGCAGCGGGAGGGGGGGGGAGACCCAGTACTTC
V gene: TRBV5-4; D gene: TRBD1; CDR3 length: 15; J gene: TRBJ2-6; CDR3 protein: CASSPPLGPGGVLTF; CDR3 DNA: TGTGCCAGCAGCCCCCCTCTAGGGCCAGGGGGCGTCCTGACTTTC
V gene: TRBV7-9; D gene: .; CDR3 length: 14; J gene: TRBJ1-4; CDR3 protein: CASSLAMGGEKLFF; CDR3 DNA: TGTGCCAGCAGCTTAGCGATGGGAGGTGAAAAACTGTTTTTT
V gene: TRBV5-1; D gene: TRBD2; CDR3 length: 17; J gene: TRBJ2-2; CDR3 protein: CASSPGGLAGGLGELFF; CDR3 DNA: TGCGCCAGCAGCCCTGGAGGCCTAGCGGGGGGCCTGGGGGAGCTGTTTTTT
V gene: TRBV27; D gene: .; CDR3 length: 11; J gene: TRBJ1-5; CDR3 protein: CADTSNQPQHF; CDR3 DNA: TGTGCGGACACCAGCAATCAGCCCCAGCATTTT
V gene: TRBV4-1; D gene: TRBD2; CDR3 length: 19; J gene: TRBJ2-2; CDR3 protein: CASSQGVGLAGRNTGELFF; CDR3 DNA: TGCGCCAGCAGCCAAGGAGTGGGACTAGCGGGGAGAAACACCGGGGAGCTGTTTTTT
V gene: TRBV7-3; D gene: TRBD1; CDR3 length: 12; J gene: TRBJ1-2; CDR3 protein: CASSVTGYGYTF; CDR3 DNA: TGTGCCAGCAGCGTGACAGGGTATGGCTACACCTTC
V gene: TRBV2; D gene: TRBD1; CDR3 length: 15; J gene: TRBJ2-2; CDR3 protein: CASNNRDRNTGELFF; CDR3 DNA: TGTGCCAGCAATAACCGGGACAGGAACACCGGGGAGCTGTTTTTT
V gene: TRBV5-6; D gene: .; CDR3 length: 16; J gene: TRBJ2-1; CDR3 protein: CASTRIPGGSYNEQFF; CDR3 DNA: TGTGCCAGCACTCGAATTCCCGGGGGCTCCTACAATGAGCAGTTCTTC
V gene: TRBV5-1; D gene: TRBD2; CDR3 length: 16; J gene: TRBJ2-3; CDR3 protein: CASSLTGLAGLDTQYF; CDR3 DNA: TGCGCCAGCAGCTTGACAGGACTAGCGGGTTTAGATACGCAGTATTTT
V gene: TRBV6-6; D gene: TRBD2; CDR3 length: 15; J gene: TRBJ2-7; CDR3 protein: CASTPGGRSSYEQYF; CDR3 DNA: TGTGCCAGCACCCCGGGGGGGCGGAGCTCCTACGAGCAGTACTTC
V gene: TRBV6-5; D gene: TRBD1; CDR3 length: 14; J gene: TRBJ2-7; CDR3 protein: CASSYGQGNYEQYF; CDR3 DNA: TGTGCCAGCAGTTACGGACAGGGTAACTACGAGCAGTACTTC
V gene: TRBV6-1; D gene: .; CDR3 length: 14; J gene: TRBJ2-7; CDR3 protein: CASNRRQDSYEQYF; CDR3 DNA: TGTGCCAGCAATAGACGACAGGACTCCTACGAGCAGTACTTC
V gene: TRBV20-1; D gene: .; CDR3 length: 11; J gene: TRBJ2-1; CDR3 protein: CSARFNNEQFF; CDR3 DNA: TGCAGTGCTAGATTTAACAATGAGCAGTTCTTC
V gene: TRBV14; D gene: TRBD1; CDR3 length: 15; J gene: TRBJ1-4; CDR3 protein: CASSPRDRGDEKLFF; CDR3 DNA: TGTGCCAGCAGCCCCAGGGACAGGGGAGATGAAAAACTGTTTTTT
V gene: TRBV15; D gene: .; CDR3 length: 18; J gene: TRBJ1-5; CDR3 protein: CATSRDDPYRLSNQPQHF; CDR3 DNA: TGTGCCACCAGCAGAGATGACCCTTACAGGCTTAGCAATCAGCCCCAGCATTTT
V gene: TRBV6-6; D gene: TRBD2; CDR3 length: 15; J gene: TRBJ2-1; CDR3 protein: CASSFPPSGRNEQFF; CDR3 DNA: TGTGCCAGCAGTTTCCCACCTAGCGGGAGAAATGAGCAGTTCTTC
V gene: TRBV7-8; D gene: .; CDR3 length: 15; J gene: TRBJ2-7; CDR3 protein: CASSFRRTGSHEQYF; CDR3 DNA: TGTGCCAGCAGCTTTCGACGCACAGGGAGCCACGAGCAGTACTTC
V gene: TRBV2; D gene: .; CDR3 length: 14; J gene: TRBJ1-5; CDR3 protein: CASSEALRGQPQHF; CDR3 DNA: TGTGCCAGCAGTGAAGCGCTTAGGGGACAGCCCCAGCATTTT
V gene: TRBV11-2; D gene: .; CDR3 length: 14; J gene: TRBJ2-1; CDR3 protein: CASRNTGSHNEQFF; CDR3 DNA: TGTGCCAGCAGAAATACCGGGAGCCACAATGAGCAGTTCTTC
V gene: TRBV5-5; D gene: .; CDR3 length: 15; J gene: TRBJ1-5; CDR3 protein: CASSLSGVGNQPQHF; CDR3 DNA: TGTGCCAGCAGCTTGTCGGGGGTGGGCAATCAGCCCCAGCATTTT
V gene: TRBV7-2; D gene: TRBD1; CDR3 length: 16; J gene: TRBJ1-6; CDR3 protein: CASSFSPGQGNSPLHF; CDR3 DNA: TGTGCCAGCAGCTTTAGTCCGGGACAGGGGAATTCACCCCTCCACTTT
V gene: TRBV7-6; D gene: .; CDR3 length: 17; J gene: TRBJ1-3; CDR3 protein: CASSLAGRGLSGNTIYF; CDR3 DNA: TGTGCCAGCAGCTTAGCTGGCAGGGGCCTCTCTGGAAACACCATATATTTT
V gene: TRBV7-8; D gene: .; CDR3 length: 15; J gene: TRBJ2-5; CDR3 protein: CASSLGGTPQETQYF; CDR3 DNA: TGTGCCAGCAGCTTAGGTGGGACACCTCAAGAGACCCAGTACTTC
V gene: TRBV11-2; D gene: TRBD1; CDR3 length: 16; J gene: TRBJ1-4; CDR3 protein: CASSRGQAATNEKLFF; CDR3 DNA: TGTGCCAGCAGCCGAGGACAGGCGGCAACTAATGAAAAACTGTTTTTT
V gene: TRBV15; D gene: .; CDR3 length: 15; J gene: TRBJ1-5; CDR3 protein: CATSRGTLGHQPQHF; CDR3 DNA: TGTGCCACCAGCAGAGGCACTCTTGGGCATCAGCCCCAGCATTTT
V gene: TRBV5-6; D gene: .; CDR3 length: 13; J gene: TRBJ2-2; CDR3 protein: CASSWGRSGELFF; CDR3 DNA: TGTGCCAGCAGCTGGGGCCGGAGCGGGGAGCTGTTTTTT
V gene: TRBV6-5; D gene: TRBD1; CDR3 length: 14; J gene: TRBJ1-1; CDR3 protein: CASSRDRGWTEAFF; CDR3 DNA: TGTGCCAGCAGTCGGGACAGGGGCTGGACTGAAGCTTTCTTT
V gene: TRBV6-5; D gene: TRBD1; CDR3 length: 13; J gene: TRBJ2-5; CDR3 protein: CASRDGQGAKQYF; CDR3 DNA: TGTGCCAGCAGGGACGGACAGGGAGCAAAGCAGTACTTC
V gene: TRBV5-6; D gene: .; CDR3 length: 17; J gene: TRBJ1-3; CDR3 protein: CASSLMIASFSGNTIYF; CDR3 DNA: TGTGCCAGCAGCTTGATGATAGCGTCATTCTCTGGAAACACCATATATTTT
V gene: TRBV5-6; D gene: TRBD1; CDR3 length: 16; J gene: TRBJ2-4; CDR3 protein: CASSSNGQGARNIQYF; CDR3 DNA: TGTGCCAGCAGCAGTAATGGACAGGGGGCCAGAAACATTCAGTACTTC
V gene: TRBV13; D gene: .; CDR3 length: 15; J gene: TRBJ2-7; CDR3 protein: CASSPDPRGAYEQYF; CDR3 DNA: TGTGCCAGCAGCCCCGACCCCAGGGGAGCCTACGAGCAGTACTTC
V gene: TRBV29-1; D gene: TRBD1; CDR3 length: 13; J gene: TRBJ1-6; CDR3 protein: CSVGTGEDSPLHF; CDR3 DNA: TGCAGCGTCGGGACAGGGGAAGATTCACCCCTCCACTTT
V gene: TRBV27; D gene: TRBD2; CDR3 length: 14; J gene: TRBJ2-1; CDR3 protein: CASAPSGTYNEQFF; CDR3 DNA: TGTGCCAGCGCTCCGAGCGGGACCTACAATGAGCAGTTCTTC
V gene: TRBV5-6; D gene: TRBD1; CDR3 length: 14; J gene: TRBJ1-2; CDR3 protein: CASSLRGTGVGYTF; CDR3 DNA: TGTGCCAGCAGCCTCCGGGGGACAGGGGTTGGCTACACCTTC
V gene: TRBV6-1; D gene: .; CDR3 length: 12; J gene: TRBJ2-4; CDR3 protein: CASSEPRQIQYF; CDR3 DNA: TGTGCCAGCAGTGAACCCCGACAGATTCAGTACTTC
V gene: TRBV27; D gene: TRBD1; CDR3 length: 14; J gene: TRBJ1-2; CDR3 protein: CASSPDRGGYGYTF; CDR3 DNA: TGTGCCAGCAGCCCCGACAGGGGAGGCTATGGCTACACCTTC
V gene: TRBV19; D gene: .; CDR3 length: 14; J gene: TRBJ1-2; CDR3 protein: CASSIGTVTYGYTF; CDR3 DNA: TGTGCCAGTAGTATCGGGACTGTAACCTATGGCTACACCTTC
V gene: TRBV6-5; D gene: TRBD1; CDR3 length: 14; J gene: TRBJ1-2; CDR3 protein: CASSPPTGIHGYTF; CDR3 DNA: TGTGCCAGCAGCCCTCCGACAGGGATACACGGCTACACCTTC
V gene: TRBV5-4; D gene: .; CDR3 length: 17; J gene: TRBJ2-6; CDR3 protein: CASSFSPGISGANVLTF; CDR3 DNA: TGTGCCAGCAGCTTCTCCCCGGGAATCTCTGGGGCCAACGTCCTGACTTTC
V gene: TRBV6-5; D gene: TRBD2; CDR3 length: 15; J gene: TRBJ2-7; CDR3 protein: CASSPPGLGRREQYF; CDR3 DNA: TGTGCCAGCAGTCCTCCGGGACTAGGGCGGCGCGAGCAGTACTTC
V gene: TRBV7-3; D gene: .; CDR3 length: 15; J gene: TRBJ2-1; CDR3 protein: CASSLGREPYNEQFF; CDR3 DNA: TGTGCCAGCAGCTTAGGCAGGGAACCGTACAATGAGCAGTTCTTC
V gene: TRBV5-5; D gene: TRBD2; CDR3 length: 15; J gene: TRBJ2-5; CDR3 protein: CASSSQAGLQETQYF; CDR3 DNA: TGTGCCAGCAGCTCCCAAGCGGGACTTCAAGAGACCCAGTACTTC
V gene: TRBV5-1; D gene: .; CDR3 length: 14; J gene: TRBJ2-5; CDR3 protein: CASSLVPGTGTQYF; CDR3 DNA: TGCGCCAGCAGCTTGGTTCCGGGAACGGGGACCCAGTACTTC
V gene: TRBV7-7; D gene: .; CDR3 length: 15; J gene: TRBJ2-2; CDR3 protein: CASSSGTLNTGELFF; CDR3 DNA: TGTGCCAGCAGCTCCGGGACTCTAAACACCGGGGAGCTGTTTTTT
V gene: TRBV5-1; D gene: TRBD1; CDR3 length: 14; J gene: TRBJ2-3; CDR3 protein: CASSQDRITDTQYF; CDR3 DNA: TGCGCCAGCAGCCAGGACAGGATCACAGATACGCAGTATTTT
V gene: TRBV5-4; D gene: .; CDR3 length: 12; J gene: TRBJ2-1; CDR3 protein: CASSQLGNEQFF; CDR3 DNA: TGTGCCAGCAGCCAACTAGGGAATGAGCAGTTCTTC
V gene: TRBV7-2; D gene: .; CDR3 length: 15; J gene: TRBJ2-3; CDR3 protein: CASSLYGGGPDTQYF; CDR3 DNA: TGTGCCAGCAGCTTATATGGGGGGGGCCCAGATACGCAGTATTTT
V gene: TRBV5-4; D gene: .; CDR3 length: 15; J gene: TRBJ1-5; CDR3 protein: CASSLDSGAGQPQHF; CDR3 DNA: TGTGCCAGCAGCTTGGATTCCGGGGCGGGACAGCCCCAGCATTTT
V gene: TRBV7-9; D gene: TRBD1; CDR3 length: 12; J gene: TRBJ2-7; CDR3 protein: CASSRQGYEQYF; CDR3 DNA: TGTGCCAGCAGCCGACAGGGGTACGAGCAGTACTTC
V gene: TRBV16; D gene: .; CDR3 length: 15; J gene: TRBJ1-1; CDR3 protein: CASSQVNRVNTEAFF; CDR3 DNA: TGTGCCAGCAGCCAAGTGAACAGGGTGAACACTGAAGCTTTCTTT
V gene: TRBV4-1; D gene: TRBD2; CDR3 length: 15; J gene: TRBJ2-1; CDR3 protein: CASSPGLARYNEQFF; CDR3 DNA: TGCGCCAGCAGCCCCGGACTAGCGAGGTACAATGAGCAGTTCTTC
V gene: TRBV4-1; D gene: .; CDR3 length: 15; J gene: TRBJ2-7; CDR3 protein: CASSQARSVSYEQYF; CDR3 DNA: TGCGCCAGCAGCCAAGCGCGGAGCGTATCCTACGAGCAGTACTTC